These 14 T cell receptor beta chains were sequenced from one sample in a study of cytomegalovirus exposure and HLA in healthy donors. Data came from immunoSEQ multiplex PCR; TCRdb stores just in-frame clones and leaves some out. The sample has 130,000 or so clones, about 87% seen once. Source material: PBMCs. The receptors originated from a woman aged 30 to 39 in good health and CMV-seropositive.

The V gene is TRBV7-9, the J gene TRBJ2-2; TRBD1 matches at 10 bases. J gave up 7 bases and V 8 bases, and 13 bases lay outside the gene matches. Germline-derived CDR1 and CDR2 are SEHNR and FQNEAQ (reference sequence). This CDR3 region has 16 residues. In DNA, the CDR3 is TGTGCCAGCCTGCTAGGCGGGACAGGGGTTAACGGGGAGCTGTTTTTT. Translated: CASLLGGTGVNGELFF. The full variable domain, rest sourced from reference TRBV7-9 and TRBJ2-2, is DTGVSQNPRHKITKRGQNVTFRCDPISEHNRLYWYRQTLGQGPEFLTYFQNEAQLEKSRLLSDRFSAERPKGSFSTLEIQRTEQGDSAMYLCASLLGGTGVNGELFFGEGSRLTVL.

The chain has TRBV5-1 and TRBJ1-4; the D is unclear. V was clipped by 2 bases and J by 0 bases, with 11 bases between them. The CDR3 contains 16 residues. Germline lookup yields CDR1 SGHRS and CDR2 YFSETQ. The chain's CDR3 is CASSFQTGSTNEKLFF. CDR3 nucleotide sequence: TGCGCCAGCAGCTTTCAGACCGGGTCAACTAATGAAAAACTGTTTTTT.

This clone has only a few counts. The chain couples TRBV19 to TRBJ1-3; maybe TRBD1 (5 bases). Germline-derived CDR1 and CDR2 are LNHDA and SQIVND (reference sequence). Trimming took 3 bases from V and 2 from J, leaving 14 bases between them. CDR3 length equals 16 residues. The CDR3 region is CASSIGGLTTGNTIYF. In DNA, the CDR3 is TGTGCCAGTAGTATCGGGGGTCTTACGACTGGAAACACCATATATTTT.

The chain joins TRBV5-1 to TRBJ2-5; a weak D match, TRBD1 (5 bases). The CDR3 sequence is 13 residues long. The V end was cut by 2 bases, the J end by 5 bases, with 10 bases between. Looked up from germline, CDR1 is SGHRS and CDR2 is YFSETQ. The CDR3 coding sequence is TGCGCCAGCAGCTTACAGGTCGAGGAGACCCAGTACTTC. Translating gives CASSLQVEETQYF.

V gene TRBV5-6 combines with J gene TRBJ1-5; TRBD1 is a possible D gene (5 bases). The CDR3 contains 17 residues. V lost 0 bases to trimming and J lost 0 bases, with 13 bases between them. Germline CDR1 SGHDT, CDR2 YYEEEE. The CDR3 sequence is CASSLARDSYSNQPQHF. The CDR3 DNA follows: TGTGCCAGCAGCTTGGCCCGGGACTCTTATAGCAATCAGCCCCAGCATTTT.

The CDR3 nucleotides read TGCAGCGTTCTAAGGGGTATGAACACCGGGGAGCTGTTTTTT. This sequence encodes CSVLRGMNTGELFF. The chain uses TRBV29-1 and TRBJ2-2; TRBD1 might be the D (5 bases). The ends were cut back, 5 bases at V and 1 base at J, with 11 bases in the middle. The CDR3 has 14 amino acids. Germline values: CDR1 SQVTM, CDR2 ANQGSEA.

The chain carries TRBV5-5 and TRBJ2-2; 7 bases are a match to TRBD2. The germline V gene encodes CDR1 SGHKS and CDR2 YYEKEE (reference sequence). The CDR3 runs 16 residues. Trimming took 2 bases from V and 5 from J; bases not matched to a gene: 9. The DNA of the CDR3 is TGTGCCAGCAGCTTATATGGACTAGTGTCAACCGGGGAGCTGTTTTTT. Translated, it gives CASSLYGLVSTGELFF.

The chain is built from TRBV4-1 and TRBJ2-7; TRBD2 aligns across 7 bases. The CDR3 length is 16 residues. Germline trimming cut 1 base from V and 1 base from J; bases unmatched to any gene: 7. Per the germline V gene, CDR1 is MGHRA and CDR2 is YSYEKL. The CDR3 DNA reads TGCGCCAGCAGCCAAGCGTCACGAGCGGGATCCTACGAGCAGTACTTC. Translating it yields CASSQASRAGSYEQYF.

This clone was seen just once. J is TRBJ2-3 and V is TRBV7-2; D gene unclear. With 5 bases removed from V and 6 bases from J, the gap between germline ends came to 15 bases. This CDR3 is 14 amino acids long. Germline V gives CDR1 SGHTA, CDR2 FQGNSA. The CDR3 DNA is TGTGCCAGCAGCATACAGATGAGTACGGATACGCAGTATTTT. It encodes CASSIQMSTDTQYF.

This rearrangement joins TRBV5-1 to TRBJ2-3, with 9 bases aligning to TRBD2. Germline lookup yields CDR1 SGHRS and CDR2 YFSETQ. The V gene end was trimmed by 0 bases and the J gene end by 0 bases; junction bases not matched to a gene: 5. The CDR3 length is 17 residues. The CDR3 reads CASSLGLAGTSTDTQYF. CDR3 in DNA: TGCGCCAGCAGCTTGGGTCTAGCGGGGACTAGCACAGATACGCAGTATTTT.

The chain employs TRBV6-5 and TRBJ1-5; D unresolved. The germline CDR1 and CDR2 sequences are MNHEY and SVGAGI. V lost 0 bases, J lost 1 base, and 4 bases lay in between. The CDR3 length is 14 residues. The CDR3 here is CASSYSSSNQPQHF. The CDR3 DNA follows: TGTGCCAGCAGTTACTCAAGCAGCAATCAGCCCCAGCATTTT.

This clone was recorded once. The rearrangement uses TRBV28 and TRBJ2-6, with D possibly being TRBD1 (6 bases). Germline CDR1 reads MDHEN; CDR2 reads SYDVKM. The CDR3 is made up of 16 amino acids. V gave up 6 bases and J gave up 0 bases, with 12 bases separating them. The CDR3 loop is CASSLQGSSGANVLTF. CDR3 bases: TGTGCCAGCAGCCTACAGGGAAGCTCTGGGGCCAACGTCCTGACTTTC. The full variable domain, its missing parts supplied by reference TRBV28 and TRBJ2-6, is DVKVTQSSRYLVKRTGEKVFLECVQDMDHENMFWYRQDPGLGLRLIYFSYDVKMKEKGDIPEGYSVSREKKERFSLILESASTNQTSMYLCASSLQGSSGANVLTFGAGSRLTVL.

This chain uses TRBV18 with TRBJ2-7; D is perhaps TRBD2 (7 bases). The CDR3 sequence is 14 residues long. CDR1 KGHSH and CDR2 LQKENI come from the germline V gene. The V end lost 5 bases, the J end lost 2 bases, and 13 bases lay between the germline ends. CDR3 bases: TGTGCCAGCTCATATTCGGGGGGCCCCTACGAGCAGTACTTC. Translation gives CASSYSGGPYEQYF.

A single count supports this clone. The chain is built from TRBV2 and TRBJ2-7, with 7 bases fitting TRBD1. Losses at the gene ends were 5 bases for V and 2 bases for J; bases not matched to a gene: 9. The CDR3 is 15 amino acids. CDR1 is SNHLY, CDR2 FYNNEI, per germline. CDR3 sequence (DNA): TGTGCCAGCAGTCAAGACAGGGCTACCGCCTACGAGCAGTACTTC. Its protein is CASSQDRATAYEQYF.